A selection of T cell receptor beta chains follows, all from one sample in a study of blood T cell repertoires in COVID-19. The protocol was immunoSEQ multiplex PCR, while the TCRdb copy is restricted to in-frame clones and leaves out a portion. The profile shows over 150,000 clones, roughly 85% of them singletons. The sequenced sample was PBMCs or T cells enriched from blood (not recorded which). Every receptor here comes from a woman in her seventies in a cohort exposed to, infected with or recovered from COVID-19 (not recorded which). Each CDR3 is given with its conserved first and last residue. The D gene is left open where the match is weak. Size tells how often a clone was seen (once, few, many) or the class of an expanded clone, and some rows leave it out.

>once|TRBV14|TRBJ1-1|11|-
TGTGCCAGCAGCCTGGGGGGGGAAGCTTTCTTT
CASSLGGEAFF
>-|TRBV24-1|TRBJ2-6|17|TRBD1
TGTGCCACTGCTTCCGGACAGGGAGACTCTGGGGCCAACGTCCTGACTTTC
CATASGQGDSGANVLTF
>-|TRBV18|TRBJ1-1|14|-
TGTGCCAGCTCACTGACAGGACCGAACACTGAAGCTTTCTTT
CASSLTGPNTEAFF
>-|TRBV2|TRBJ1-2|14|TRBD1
TGTGCCAGCAGCCGACAGGGGGGGAACTATGGCTACACCTTC
CASSRQGGNYGYTF
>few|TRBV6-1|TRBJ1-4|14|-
TGTGCCAGCAGTGAAGCACAGGGAAGTGAAAAACTGTTTTTT
CASSEAQGSEKLFF
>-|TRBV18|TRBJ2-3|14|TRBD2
TGTGCCAGCTCACCTAGCGGGAGATCAGATACGCAGTATTTT
CASSPSGRSDTQYF
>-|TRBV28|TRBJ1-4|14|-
TGTGCCAGCAGTTTATTTCAGGGCACTGAAAAACTGTTTTTT
CASSLFQGTEKLFF
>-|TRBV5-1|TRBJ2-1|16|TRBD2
TGCGCCAGCAGCTTTGGTGGGAGGGTCGCCTACAATGAGCAGTTCTTC
CASSFGGRVAYNEQFF
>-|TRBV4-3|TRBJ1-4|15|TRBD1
TGCGCCAGCAGCCAAGGCCGACAGGGGGATGAAAAACTGTTTTTT
CASSQGRQGDEKLFF
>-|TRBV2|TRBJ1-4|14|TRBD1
TGTGCCAGCAGTCCGGGGACAGCGGTTGAAAAACTGTTTTTT
CASSPGTAVEKLFF
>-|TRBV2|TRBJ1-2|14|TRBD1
TGTGCCAGCAGTACCTCGGACAGGGGATATGGCTACACCTTC
CASSTSDRGYGYTF
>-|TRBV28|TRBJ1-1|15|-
TGTGCCAGCAGTTTGGGTCCAGGGGATTCCACTGAAGCTTTCTTT
CASSLGPGDSTEAFF
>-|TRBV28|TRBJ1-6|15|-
TGTGCCAGCAGTTTATCGCGGCAGGGGAATTCACCCCTCCACTTT
CASSLSRQGNSPLHF
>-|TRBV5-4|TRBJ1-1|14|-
TGTGCCAGCAGCTTTGCGCAGGGGAACACTGAAGCTTTCTTT
CASSFAQGNTEAFF
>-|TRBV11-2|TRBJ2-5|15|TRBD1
TGTGCCAGCAGCTTAAGCCCGGGACAGGGGGTCTCCCAGTACTTC
CASSLSPGQGVSQYF
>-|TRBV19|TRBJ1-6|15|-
TGTGCCAGTAGTACGCCGGGGGTTTTAGATTCACCCCTCCACTTT
CASSTPGVLDSPLHF
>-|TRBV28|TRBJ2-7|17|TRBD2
TGTGCCAGCAGTCGCTACACAGTAGCGGGAGTGCCCTACGAGCAGTACTTC
CASSRYTVAGVPYEQYF
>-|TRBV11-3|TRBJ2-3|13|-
TGTGCCAGCAGCTTACAATCCACAGATACGCAGTATTTT
CASSLQSTDTQYF
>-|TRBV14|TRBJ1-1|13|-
TGTGCCAGCAGCCTAATCCTCGGGGGAGAAGCTTTCTTT
CASSLILGGEAFF